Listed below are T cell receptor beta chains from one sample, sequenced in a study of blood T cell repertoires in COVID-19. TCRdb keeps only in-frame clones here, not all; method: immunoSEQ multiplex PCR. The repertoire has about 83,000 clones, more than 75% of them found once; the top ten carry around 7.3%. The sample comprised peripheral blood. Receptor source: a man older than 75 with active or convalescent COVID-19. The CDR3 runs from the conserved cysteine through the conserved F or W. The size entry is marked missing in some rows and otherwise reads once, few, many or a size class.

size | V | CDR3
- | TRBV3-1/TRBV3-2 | CASSRTSGGGEQFF
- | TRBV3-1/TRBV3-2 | CASSRGRGQFF
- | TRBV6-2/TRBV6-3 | CASSQRTGGTDTQYF
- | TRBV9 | CASSVHTLQGVNEQFF
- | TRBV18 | CASSQGYSNQPQHF
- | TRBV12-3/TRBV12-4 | CASRGDRFEAFF
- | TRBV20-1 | CSASEGGQPQHF
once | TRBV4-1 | CASSQTTRADTQYF
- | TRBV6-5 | CASSPRGGHGYTF
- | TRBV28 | CASSSPGSSRGTEAFF
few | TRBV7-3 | CASSSGTSGYTQYF
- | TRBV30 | CAWSWRGHSNQPQHF
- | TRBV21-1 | CASTPDRCYGYTF
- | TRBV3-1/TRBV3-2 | CASSQTQTQYF
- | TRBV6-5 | CASRRGALTEAFF
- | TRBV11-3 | CASSTESGTGGADTQYF
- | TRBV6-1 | CASSEDRQPSNQPQHF
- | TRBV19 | CASSFVNTEAFF
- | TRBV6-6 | CASSRQGASGANVLTF
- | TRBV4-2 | CASSQDVRTSGTGELFF
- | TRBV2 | CASGKWGEVSTDTQYF
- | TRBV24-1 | CATSDVGTSRHEQFF
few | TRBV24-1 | CATSDPYTGKGDTF
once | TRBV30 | CAWSVRPGGEKLFF
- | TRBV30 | CAWSVEDAYGYTF
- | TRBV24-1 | CATSDGAEFRGYTF
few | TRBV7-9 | CASSFGQGYGYTF
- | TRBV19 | CASSPGAAGSYNEQFF
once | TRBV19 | CASLNLRTGEKRYGYTF
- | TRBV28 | CASSTPGGVGLAGPTYNEQFF
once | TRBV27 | CASSPMGGEPTDTQYF
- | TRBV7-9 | CASSARDNNSPLHF
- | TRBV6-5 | CASSYSATRGNSPLHF
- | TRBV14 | CASSPTGYGTDTQYF
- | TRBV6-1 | CASSEWPEGNQPQHF
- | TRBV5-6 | CASSYRTGGPYNEQFF
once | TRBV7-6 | CASSLASPSSTDTQYF
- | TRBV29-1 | CSGDGLGTVSDTQYF
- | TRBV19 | CASRMTATNEKLFF
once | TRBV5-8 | CASSLWGGRQETQYF
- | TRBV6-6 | CASSQTDRDGGYTF
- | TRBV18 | CASSQFLVASGAKVTQYF
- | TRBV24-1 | CATSPSGYSTGANVLTF
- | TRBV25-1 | CASSEYNRGGNYGYTF
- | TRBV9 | CASSLAGVSRNEQFF
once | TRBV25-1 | CARPIFRGALSTEAFF
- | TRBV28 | CASSAPSSYNSPLHF
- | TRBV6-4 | CASSDGQDTQYF